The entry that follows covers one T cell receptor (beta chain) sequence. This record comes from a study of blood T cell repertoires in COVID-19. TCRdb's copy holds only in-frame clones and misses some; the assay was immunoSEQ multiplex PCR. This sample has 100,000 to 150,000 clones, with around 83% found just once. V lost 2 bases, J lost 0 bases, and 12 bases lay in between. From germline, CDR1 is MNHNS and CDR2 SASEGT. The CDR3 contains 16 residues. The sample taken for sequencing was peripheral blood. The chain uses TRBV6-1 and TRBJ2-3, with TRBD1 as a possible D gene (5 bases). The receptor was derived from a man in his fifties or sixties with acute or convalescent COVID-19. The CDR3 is CASSERTSASTDTQYF. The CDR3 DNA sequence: TGTGCCAGCAGTGAAAGGACAAGTGCTAGCACAGATACGCAGTATTTT.